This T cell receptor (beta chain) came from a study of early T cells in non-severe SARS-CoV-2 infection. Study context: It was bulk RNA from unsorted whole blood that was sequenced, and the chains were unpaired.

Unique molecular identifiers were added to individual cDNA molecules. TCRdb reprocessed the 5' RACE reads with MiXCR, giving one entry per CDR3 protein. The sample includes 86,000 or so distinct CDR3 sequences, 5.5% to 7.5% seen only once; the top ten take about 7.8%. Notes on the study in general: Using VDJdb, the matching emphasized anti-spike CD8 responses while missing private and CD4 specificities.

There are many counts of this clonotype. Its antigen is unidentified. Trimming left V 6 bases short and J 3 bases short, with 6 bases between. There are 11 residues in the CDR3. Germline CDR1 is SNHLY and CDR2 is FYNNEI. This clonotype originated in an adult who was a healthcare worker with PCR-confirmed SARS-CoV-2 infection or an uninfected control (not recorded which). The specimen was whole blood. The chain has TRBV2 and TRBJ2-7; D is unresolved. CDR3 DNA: TGTGCCAGCAGGGTGGACTACGAGCAGTACTTC. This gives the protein CASRVDYEQYF.